This T cell receptor (beta chain) was profiled in a study of T cell responses to AZD1222 COVID-19 vaccine. General study findings and limits: Regions 160-218 and 743-854 dominated among vaccine-associated CD4 TCRs spanning spike. Clonal diversity may have been underestimated, and the donors were mostly white British, with more females than males.

Points on this clone: Its target is not known.

The CDR3 loop spans 15 amino acids. The ends lost 10 bases at V and 1 base at J; junction bases unmatched: 12. The germline V gene has CDR1 MNHEY and CDR2 SVGAGI. TCRdb keeps only in-frame clones here, not all; method: immunoSEQ multiplex PCR. The sample shows just over 90,000 clones, more than 80% of them seen only once. The chain couples TRBV6-5 to TRBJ1-1; 7 bases map to TRBD1. This TCR was recovered from an adult who received the AZD1222 COVID-19 vaccine. This material consisted of peripheral blood, taken 28 days after the second AZD1222 dose. CDR3 region: CAIERQGGGNTEAFF. The CDR3 nucleotides are TGTGCCATCGAGAGACAGGGCGGTGGGAACACTGAAGCTTTCTTT.